This TCR beta chain derives from a study of T cell responses to AZD1222 COVID-19 vaccine. Clones were sequenced by immunoSEQ multiplex PCR, and TCRdb holds only the in-frame ones, with some missing. The sample has about 25,000 clones, more than 75% seen once. The V and J ends lost 5 bases and 5 bases respectively, with 9 bases between them. The germline V gene encodes CDR1 KGHDR and CDR2 SFDVKD. The CDR3 has 13 residues. Comment on this clone: What it recognizes is unknown.

It was second doses at about 4 or about 12 weeks that were pooled. The study, taken as a whole, reports: Repertoire sampling was restricted to post-peak T cell response timepoints. Donors were mostly white British, more females; clonal diversity possibly underestimated. Spike-wide vaccine-associated CD4 TCRs dominated at 160-218 and 743-854.

The rearrangement links TRBV24-1 to TRBJ1-5; D is undetermined. The sample consisted of peripheral blood, taken 28 days after the second AZD1222 dose. The origin of this receptor is an adult who received the AZD1222 COVID-19 vaccine. CDR3 in amino acids: CATSGTDYQPQHF. The CDR3 DNA reads as TGTGCCACCAGTGGTACTGACTATCAGCCCCAGCATTTT.